This T cell receptor (beta chain) was identified in a study of blood T cell repertoires in COVID-19. In the original processing: Nucleated cell counts were estimated from reference gene primer amplification. The method was immunoSEQ multiplex PCR; TCRdb's version includes in-frame clones alone and lacks a portion of them. The DNA was the basis for D and trimming; V, J and clone size are from that table. The data show around 250,000 clones, about nine tenths seen once. Sequenced sample: peripheral blood. The sequence came from a middle-aged woman who had recovered from COVID-19.

The CDR3 sequence: CASSLYTSPPDTQYF. Here the CDR3 DNA reads TGCGCCAGCAGCTTGTATACTAGTCCCCCAGATACGCAGTATTTT. J is TRBJ2-3 and V is TRBV5-1, with D maybe TRBD2 (5 bases). The germline CDR1 and CDR2 sequences are SGHRS and YFSETQ. The CDR3 is 15 amino acids. The germline V and J ends were trimmed by 1 base and 4 bases, with 13 bases remaining between them.